Listed here are 2 T cell receptor beta chains from one sample, sequenced in a study of breast tumors, draining lymph nodes, adjacent tissues. TCRdb fed the multiplex PCR reads into MiXCR, producing one record per CDR3 protein. Of 80,000 to 130,000 distinct CDR3 sequences detected, approximately 21% appear once; the ten largest clones hold over 1%. Samples came from axillary lymph nodes draining the breast cancer. The sequencing sample was made of axillary lymph node tissue. All receptors derive from a female donor with breast cancer. Some clones in this sample may be carry-over from other donors' samples.

This clonotype was counted at least ten times. This chain links TRBV5-4 with TRBJ2-1, with D perhaps matching TRBD1 (6 bases). The CDR3 totals 15 residues. The germline CDR1 and CDR2 sequences are SGHNT and YYREEE (reference sequence). Deletions cut 2 bases from V and 0 bases from J, with 9 bases between. CDR3 loop: CASSLTGLSYNEQFF. The CDR3 DNA follows: TGTGCCAGCAGCTTAACAGGGCTCTCCTACAATGAGCAGTTCTTC.

At least ten counts were recorded for this clonotype. The chain is built from TRBV5-1 and TRBJ1-3; D is undetermined. The CDR3 contains 13 residues. Germline V gene lookup returns CDR1 SGHRS and CDR2 YFSETQ. The ends were cut back, 0 bases at V and 4 bases at J, with 5 bases in the middle. The CDR3 bases are TGCGCCAGCAGCTTGGGGGAAGGAAACACCATATATTTT. This sequence encodes CASSLGEGNTIYF.